This T cell receptor (beta chain) is from a study of blood T cell repertoires in COVID-19. Study-level background: T cells, B-cell-depleted T cells, or PBMCs provided the cDNA or gDNA that served as material.

In the source study's methods: Amplification from reference gene primers served as the basis for estimated nucleated cell counts. Sequencing was performed with immunoSEQ multiplex PCR; in TCRdb, only in-frame clones are kept and a portion is missing. V and J calls plus clone size are reproduced from that table; the DNA served to infer D and trimming. In the table there are fewer than 200,000 clones, about nine tenths of which are singletons. The sample was peripheral blood. This TCR derives from a young man who had recovered from COVID-19.

CDR3 coding DNA: TGCAGCGTATCGAGGGCGAACACTGAAGCTTTCTTT. Protein sequence: CSVSRANTEAFF. The gene calls are TRBV29-1 and TRBJ1-1; D unclear. The CDR3 extends over 12 amino acids. Trimming pared 6 bases from V and 1 base from J, leaving 9 bases between. Germline V gives CDR1 SQVTM, CDR2 ANQGSEA.